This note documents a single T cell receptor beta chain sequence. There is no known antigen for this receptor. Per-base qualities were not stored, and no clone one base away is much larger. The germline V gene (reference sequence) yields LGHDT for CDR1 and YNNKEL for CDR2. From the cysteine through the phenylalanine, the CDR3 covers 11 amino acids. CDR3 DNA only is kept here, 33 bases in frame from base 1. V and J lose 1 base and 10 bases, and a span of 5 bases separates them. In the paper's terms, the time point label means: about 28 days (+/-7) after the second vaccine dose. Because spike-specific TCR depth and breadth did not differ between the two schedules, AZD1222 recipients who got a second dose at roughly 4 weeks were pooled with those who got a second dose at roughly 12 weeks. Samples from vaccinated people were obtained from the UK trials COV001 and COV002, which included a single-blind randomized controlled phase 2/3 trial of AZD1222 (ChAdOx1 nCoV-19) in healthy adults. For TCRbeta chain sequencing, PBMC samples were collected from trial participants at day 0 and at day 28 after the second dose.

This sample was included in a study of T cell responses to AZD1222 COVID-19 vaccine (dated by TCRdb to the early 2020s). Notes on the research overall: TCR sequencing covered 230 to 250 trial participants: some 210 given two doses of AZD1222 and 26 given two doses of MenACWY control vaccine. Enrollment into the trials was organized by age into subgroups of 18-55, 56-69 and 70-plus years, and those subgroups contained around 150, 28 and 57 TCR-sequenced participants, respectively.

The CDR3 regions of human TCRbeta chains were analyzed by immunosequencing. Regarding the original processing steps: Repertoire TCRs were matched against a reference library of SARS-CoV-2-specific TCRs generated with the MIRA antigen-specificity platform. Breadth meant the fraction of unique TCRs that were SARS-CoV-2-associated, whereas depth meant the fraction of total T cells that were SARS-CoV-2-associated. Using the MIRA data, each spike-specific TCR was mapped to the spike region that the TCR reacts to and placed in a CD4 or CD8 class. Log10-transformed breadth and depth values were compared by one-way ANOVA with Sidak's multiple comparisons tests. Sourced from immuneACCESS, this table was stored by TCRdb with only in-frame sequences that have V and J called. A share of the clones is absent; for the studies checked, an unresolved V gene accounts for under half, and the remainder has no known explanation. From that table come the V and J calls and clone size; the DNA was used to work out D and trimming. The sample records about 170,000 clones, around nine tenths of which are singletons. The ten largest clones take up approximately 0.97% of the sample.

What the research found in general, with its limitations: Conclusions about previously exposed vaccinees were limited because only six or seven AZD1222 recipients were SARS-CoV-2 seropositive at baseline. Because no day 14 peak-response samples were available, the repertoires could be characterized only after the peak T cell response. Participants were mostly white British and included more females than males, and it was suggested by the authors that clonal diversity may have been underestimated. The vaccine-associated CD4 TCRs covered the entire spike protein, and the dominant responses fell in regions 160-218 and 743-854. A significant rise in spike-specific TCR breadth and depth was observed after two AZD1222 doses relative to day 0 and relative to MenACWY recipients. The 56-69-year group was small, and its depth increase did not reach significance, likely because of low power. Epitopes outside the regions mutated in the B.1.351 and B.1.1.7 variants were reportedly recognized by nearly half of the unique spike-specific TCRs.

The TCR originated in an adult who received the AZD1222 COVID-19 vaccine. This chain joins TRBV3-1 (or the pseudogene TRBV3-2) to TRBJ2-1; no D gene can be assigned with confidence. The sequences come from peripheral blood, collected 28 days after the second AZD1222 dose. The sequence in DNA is TGTGCCAGCAGCCAAGCGGAGGAGCAGTTCTTC. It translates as CASSQAEEQFF.